A selection of T cell receptor beta chains follows, all from one sample in a study of blood T cell repertoires in COVID-19. Libraries were prepared by immunoSEQ multiplex PCR; TCRdb keeps only in-frame clonotypes and omits some of them. The repertoire consists of nearly 250,000 clones, with 70% to 85% occurring once and the leading ten covering around 1.8%. Sequences were obtained from peripheral blood. Source of these receptors: a woman aged 80 or over with acute or convalescent COVID-19. Both conserved end residues are part of each CDR3. Fields, in order: clone size, V gene, D gene, J gene, CDR3 length, CDR3 protein. D genes are given only for firm matches. Clone size is stated in some rows and not others, as once, few, many or a class when expanded.

clone_size: NA; v_call: TRBV5-1; d_call: NA; j_call: TRBJ2-7; cdr3_length: 11; cdr3_aa: CASSQGSEQYF
clone_size: NA; v_call: TRBV4-3; d_call: TRBD2; j_call: TRBJ2-3; cdr3_length: 16; cdr3_aa: CASSHQAGGGTDTQYF
clone_size: NA; v_call: TRBV5-1; d_call: NA; j_call: TRBJ2-5; cdr3_length: 13; cdr3_aa: CASSSRYQETQYF
clone_size: once; v_call: TRBV21-1; d_call: NA; j_call: TRBJ1-2; cdr3_length: 16; cdr3_aa: CASSKGVDRDNYGYTF
clone_size: NA; v_call: TRBV7-2; d_call: NA; j_call: TRBJ1-2; cdr3_length: 16; cdr3_aa: CASSLTASDSVYGYTF
clone_size: few; v_call: TRBV28; d_call: NA; j_call: TRBJ1-1; cdr3_length: 13; cdr3_aa: CASTPSRGTEAFF
clone_size: NA; v_call: TRBV7-2; d_call: TRBD2; j_call: TRBJ2-7; cdr3_length: 17; cdr3_aa: CASSLAGTSGARYEQYF
clone_size: NA; v_call: TRBV6-5; d_call: NA; j_call: TRBJ1-3; cdr3_length: 12; cdr3_aa: CASKTTGNTIYF
clone_size: once; v_call: TRBV19; d_call: TRBD1; j_call: TRBJ1-2; cdr3_length: 15; cdr3_aa: CASSPNRGIDYGYTF
clone_size: NA; v_call: TRBV6-2/TRBV6-3; d_call: TRBD2; j_call: TRBJ2-1; cdr3_length: 16; cdr3_aa: CASSPSGRGSYNEQFF
clone_size: NA; v_call: TRBV11-2; d_call: TRBD2; j_call: TRBJ2-7; cdr3_length: 14; cdr3_aa: CASSPWTSGYEQYF
clone_size: NA; v_call: TRBV6-2/TRBV6-3; d_call: TRBD2; j_call: TRBJ2-1; cdr3_length: 18; cdr3_aa: CASSRRLTSGRGYNEQFF
clone_size: NA; v_call: TRBV28; d_call: TRBD2; j_call: TRBJ2-4; cdr3_length: 17; cdr3_aa: CASRSGTLAGGLSIQYF
clone_size: NA; v_call: TRBV4-1; d_call: TRBD2; j_call: TRBJ2-5; cdr3_length: 15; cdr3_aa: CASSLSGGPQETQYF
clone_size: NA; v_call: TRBV6-1; d_call: NA; j_call: TRBJ1-2; cdr3_length: 14; cdr3_aa: CASSEASQNYGYTF
clone_size: NA; v_call: TRBV5-5; d_call: NA; j_call: TRBJ1-4; cdr3_length: 13; cdr3_aa: CASSRQHDEKLFF
clone_size: NA; v_call: TRBV3-1/TRBV3-2; d_call: TRBD1; j_call: TRBJ2-2; cdr3_length: 13; cdr3_aa: CASSLTGAGELFF